This TCR beta chain was sequenced in a study of blood T cell repertoires in COVID-19. Across the study: COVID-19 samples from acute and convalescent phases originated in the United States, Italy and Spain. The cDNA or gDNA used as material had been derived from T cells, B-cell-depleted T cells, or PBMCs.

The J segment lost 2 bases and the V segment lost 0 bases, leaving 5 bases of the junction unmatched. Germline V CDR1 and CDR2: SGDLS, YYNGEE. The CDR3 runs to 16 residues. How the authors handled the data: From reference gene primer amplification, estimates of nucleated cell counts were derived. Using immunoSEQ multiplex PCR, the repertoire was profiled, and TCRdb retains in-frame clones only, with some absent. D and trimming were read from the DNA, whereas the V and J calls and clone size are those reported in that table. This table holds around 160,000 clones, roughly 90% found once. This chain uses TRBV9 with TRBJ2-3; TRBD2 aligns across 8 bases. The clonotype was recovered from a young man with acute or convalescent COVID-19. The sequenced sample was peripheral blood. The CDR3 loop is CASSVVGGRYTDTQYF. DNA of the CDR3: TGTGCCAGCAGCGTAGTGGGCGGGAGGTACACAGATACGCAGTATTTT.